These T cell receptor beta chains were read from a single sample in a study of cytomegalovirus exposure and HLA in healthy donors. Produced via immunoSEQ multiplex PCR; TCRdb's table is partial and in-frame only. This table has 160,000 or so clones, roughly 90% appearing once. The sample consisted of PBMCs. These TCRs come from a woman between 18 and 30 years old in good health and CMV-seronegative. Both conserved end residues are part of each CDR3. The order of the fields is J gene, V gene, clone size, D gene, CDR3 DNA, CDR3 protein. D genes are given only for firm matches. A row's size may be missing; if present it is once, few, many or a size class.

TRBJ2-3	TRBV29-1	.	.	TGCAGCGTTGAAGGGGGAACAGGGTGGGCCACAGATACGCAGTATTTT	CSVEGGTGWATDTQYF
TRBJ1-1	TRBV23-1	.	.	TGCGCCAGCAGTCCGTGGTCGGGATGGAACACTGAAGCTTTCTTT	CASSPWSGWNTEAFF
TRBJ1-6	TRBV9	.	TRBD1	TGTGCCAGCAGCGTAGCTTTTGGCGGGACAGGGTTCAATTCACCCCTCCACTTT	CASSVAFGGTGFNSPLHF
TRBJ2-5	TRBV28	.	.	TGTGCCAGCAGTAGGACAGCCCAAGAGACCCAGTACTTC	CASSRTAQETQYF
TRBJ2-7	TRBV30	.	TRBD1	TGTGCCTGGACCCTAGGGACAGACACCTACGAGCAGTACTTC	CAWTLGTDTYEQYF
TRBJ2-2	TRBV19	.	TRBD1	TGTGCCAGTGGGACAGGGGGGAACACCGGGGAGCTGTTTTTT	CASGTGGNTGELFF
TRBJ2-7	TRBV28	.	.	TGTGCCAGCAGCAATTACGACAGGAGGTACGAGCAGTACTTC	CASSNYDRRYEQYF
TRBJ2-7	TRBV7-6	.	.	TGTGCCAGCAGCCCCCGGGCCGGACTATCCTACGAGCAGTACTTC	CASSPRAGLSYEQYF
TRBJ2-2	TRBV6-5	.	.	TGTGCCAGCAGTCTGCGCGGGGAGCTGTTTTTT	CASSLRGELFF
TRBJ1-2	TRBV5-4	.	.	TGTGCCAGCAGCACCCAGATGGGAGGCTATACCTTC	CASSTQMGGYTF
TRBJ2-3	TRBV15	.	TRBD1	TGTGCCACCAGCACCGGACAGGGGGCAAGTGGAGATACGCAGTATTTT	CATSTGQGASGDTQYF
TRBJ1-2	TRBV29-1	once	.	TGCAGCGTTGTATCGCGGGGAGGAGGGGGCTACACCTTC	CSVVSRGGGGYTF
TRBJ1-6	TRBV28	.	.	TGTGCCAGCGGGCCGGGACTTCTGAGCTCCTATAATTCACCCCTCCACTTT	CASGPGLLSSYNSPLHF
TRBJ2-7	TRBV7-9	.	.	TGTGCCAGCAGCCCCCCCGAGGGAGGACTCGAGCAGTACTTC	CASSPPEGGLEQYF
TRBJ2-2	TRBV30	.	.	TGTGCCTGGAGTGGCTGGGACACGGGTGAACAGGTTGATCAAACCGGGGAGCTGTTTTTT	CAWSGWDTGEQVDQTGELFF
TRBJ1-4	TRBV28	once	.	TGTGCCAGCAGTTTATCGGGAGCAACTAATGAAAAACTGTTTTTT	CASSLSGATNEKLFF
TRBJ2-7	TRBV11-2	once	.	TGTGCCAGCAGCTCGGATTGGGAGTACGAGCAGTACTTC	CASSSDWEYEQYF
TRBJ1-1	TRBV7-9	few	.	TGTGCCAGCAGCCGGGGTGGTGAGGCTTTCTTT	CASSRGGEAFF
TRBJ2-7	TRBV7-3	.	TRBD2	TGTGCCAGCAGCTTTGCGGGAGGTCACGAGCAGTACTTC	CASSFAGGHEQYF
TRBJ2-7	TRBV30	once	TRBD1	TGTGCCTGGAGTTCCCGACAGGGCTACTCCTACGAGCAGTACTTC	CAWSSRQGYSYEQYF
TRBJ1-5	TRBV27	.	TRBD1	TGTGCCAGCAGACCCCGGACAGGGGATGGCAATCAGCCCCAGCATTTT	CASRPRTGDGNQPQHF
TRBJ1-5	TRBV30	.	.	TGTGCCTGGGCCGGGGGGGGCTCTGGCAATCAGCCCCAGCATTTT	CAWAGGGSGNQPQHF
TRBJ1-5	TRBV6-1	.	TRBD1	TGTGCCAGCAGTGGGGGGACAGGCAGTTATAGCAATCAGCCCCAGCATTTT	CASSGGTGSYSNQPQHF
TRBJ1-2	TRBV10-3	.	TRBD1	TGTGCCATCAAGGGACAGGTGAACTATGGCTACACCTTC	CAIKGQVNYGYTF
TRBJ1-2	TRBV19	.	TRBD1	TGTGCCAGTAGGCGCCGTGGGACAGACTCTAACTATGGCTACACCTTC	CASRRRGTDSNYGYTF
TRBJ1-2	TRBV11-1	.	TRBD1	TGTGCCAGCAGCGGACAGGGGGCCGGGGGCTACACCTTC	CASSGQGAGGYTF
TRBJ2-2	TRBV7-3	.	.	TGTGCCAGCAGCCTAGGAGGGCAGAACACCGGGGAGCTGTTTTTT	CASSLGGQNTGELFF
TRBJ2-5	TRBV2	.	.	TGTGCCAGCAGCACCCCAGGGATCCAAGAGACCCAGTACTTC	CASSTPGIQETQYF
TRBJ1-1	TRBV28	.	.	TGTGCCAGCAGTCAAACAGGGTTATCCCCTGAAGCTTTCTTT	CASSQTGLSPEAFF
TRBJ2-1	TRBV4-1	.	TRBD1	TGCGCCAGCAGCCAGAACCCCGGACAGGTCGCCTACAATGAGCAGTTCTTC	CASSQNPGQVAYNEQFF
TRBJ1-3	TRBV28	.	TRBD1	TGTGCCAGCAGTGCCACAGGGGGCGCCCCCCGAAACACCATATATTTT	CASSATGGAPRNTIYF
TRBJ2-7	TRBV11-2	.	TRBD1	TGTGCCAGCAGCTTAGGTCCCGGGACAGGGGGAGCCGAGCAGTACTTC	CASSLGPGTGGAEQYF
TRBJ2-6	TRBV27	.	.	TGTGCCAGCGGACCCTGGGGCCCACCCTCTGGGGCCAACGTCCTGACTTTC	CASGPWGPPSGANVLTF
TRBJ2-5	TRBV6-4	.	.	TGTGCCAGCAGTGACGGGCTGGGAGAGGGATCGACCCAGTACTTC	CASSDGLGEGSTQYF
TRBJ1-4	TRBV5-1	.	.	TGCGCCAGCAGCTTGATTGGGGGGACTAATGAAAAACTGTTTTTT	CASSLIGGTNEKLFF
TRBJ2-7	TRBV15	.	TRBD2	TGTGCCACCAGCAGAGTCTCGGGGACTAGCGGGGGACCCATCTACGAGCAGTACTTC	CATSRVSGTSGGPIYEQYF
TRBJ2-1	TRBV6-5	.	TRBD2	TGTGCCAGCAGAACACTAGCGGGAGGGCCAGATGAGCAGTTCTTC	CASRTLAGGPDEQFF
TRBJ1-1	TRBV7-9	.	TRBD1	TGTGCCAGCAGCTATCGGACAGGGGGGGAGAACACTGAAGCTTTCTTT	CASSYRTGGENTEAFF
TRBJ2-5	TRBV5-4	.	.	TGTGCCAGCAGCTTGGGGGGCCTAGAGACCCAGTACTTC	CASSLGGLETQYF
TRBJ1-6	TRBV11-2	.	TRBD1	TGTGCCAGCAGCCCCCTGGACAGGGGAAATTCACCCCTCCACTTT	CASSPLDRGNSPLHF
TRBJ2-1	TRBV27	.	TRBD2	TGTGCCAGCAGTATAGCGGGGGCCCTCGGTGAGCAGTTCTTC	CASSIAGALGEQFF
TRBJ2-3	TRBV4-2	.	.	TGTGCCAGCAGCCAACAACTCCGGGCCAGGGGTTCGGATACGCAGTATTTT	CASSQQLRARGSDTQYF
TRBJ1-3	TRBV30	.	TRBD1	TGTGCCTGGATACAGGGGGGAAACACCATATATTTT	CAWIQGGNTIYF
TRBJ1-6	TRBV28	.	.	TGTGCCAGCAGTTTAGGGGGACTTTTAAAATCACCCCTCCACTTT	CASSLGGLLKSPLHF
TRBJ2-2	TRBV7-2	.	TRBD1	TGTGCCTCCGGGACAGGGACATTCAGCGGGGAGCTGTTTTTT	CASGTGTFSGELFF
TRBJ2-3	TRBV29-1	.	TRBD1	TGCAGCGTCCACGACGTCGGACAGGCTGATTTTAGCACAGATACGCAGTATTTT	CSVHDVGQADFSTDTQYF
TRBJ2-7	TRBV27	.	TRBD1	TGTGCCAGCAGTCCAGGACAGGGCTACGAGCAGTACTTC	CASSPGQGYEQYF
TRBJ1-5	TRBV7-9	few	.	TGTGCCAGCAGCTTAGCGTTCAGGAGCAATCAGCCCCAGCATTTT	CASSLAFRSNQPQHF